These 12 T cell receptor beta chains were sequenced from one sample in a study of memory B cells and T cells in multiple sclerosis. Separate sequencing covered autoproliferating (CFSE-dim) and non-proliferating (CFSE-high) T cells from stimulus-free culture. Pooled replicate wells came from approximately 5x10^7 CFSE-labeled PBMCs cultured around seven days without stimulus. The table came from immunoSEQ multiplex PCR; TCRdb's copy has only in-frame clones and leaves some out. The repertoire holds about 46,000 clones, with about four fifths as singletons. These receptors' antigens are unknown. The specimen was PBMCs from blood kept in culture. The receptors stem from a human donor with multiple sclerosis.

The V call is TRBV15, the J call TRBJ2-7, with D possibly matching TRBD1 (5 bases). CDR3 length: 12 residues. The ends were cut back, 0 bases at V and 5 bases at J, with 5 bases in the middle. Germline-derived CDR1 and CDR2 are LNHNV and YYDKDF (reference sequence). CDR3 loop: CATSREGDEQYF. The DNA of the CDR3 is TGTGCCACCAGCAGAGAAGGGGACGAGCAGTACTTC.

V and J are TRBV25-1 and TRBJ1-4, with D perhaps matching TRBD1 (5 bases). This CDR3 has 15 residues. The V end was cut by 4 bases, the J end by 6 bases, with 15 bases between. Germline lookup yields CDR1 MGHDK and CDR2 SYGVNS. The CDR3 nucleotides are TGTGCCAGCAGTGGCCCCCAGGGAAGGGATGAAAAACTGTTTTTT. This sequence encodes CASSGPQGRDEKLFF.

V gene TRBV4-3 combines with J gene TRBJ1-5; no firm D call. Between the trimmed V and J ends, which lost 4 bases and 3 bases, there was a span of 10 bases. CDR3 length equals 14 residues. Germline V gives CDR1 LGHNA, CDR2 YSLEER. CDR3 nucleotides: TGCGCCAGCAGCCCCCCTGAGTTCAATCAGCCCCAGCATTTT. As protein: CASSPPEFNQPQHF.

This clone has just one count. The genes are TRBV5-3 and TRBJ1-1; D gene ambiguous. TRBV5-3 is reported as an ORF; its role is uncertain. CDR3 length: 16 residues. Trimming removed 0 bases from V and 6 bases from J, with 18 bases in between. CDR3: CARSLVSGFEHSEAFF. The CDR3 DNA follows: TGTGCCAGAAGCTTGGTTTCGGGCTTTGAACACTCTGAAGCTTTCTTT.

The chain recombines TRBV28 with TRBJ1-1; D gene unclear. Per germline, CDR1 MDHEN and CDR2 SYDVKM. CDR3 size: 13 residues. Deletions cut 4 bases from V and 0 bases from J, with 6 bases between. The CDR3 loop reads CASSSGVNTEAFF. The CDR3 region has the DNA TGTGCCAGCAGTTCCGGGGTGAACACTGAAGCTTTCTTT.

The J gene is TRBJ2-5, the V gene TRBV7-2; D gene unclear. CDR1 and CDR2 (germline): SGHTA, FQGNSA. The CDR3 loop spans 15 amino acids. V was trimmed by 4 bases and J by 2 bases, leaving 14 bases between them. The CDR3 bases are TGTGCCAGCAGCTCGGAAATAGGCCGGCAAGAGACCCAGTACTTC. The encoded protein is CASSSEIGRQETQYF.

J is TRBJ1-2 and V is TRBV19; 11 positions match TRBD1. CDR1 is LNHDA, CDR2 SQIVND, per germline (reference sequence). The CDR3 length is 15 residues. The V segment lost 3 bases and the J segment 2 bases; nucleotides outside the gene matches: 2. DNA of the CDR3: TGTGCCAGTAGTATGGGACAGGGGGTAAACTATGGCTACACCTTC. It translates to CASSMGQGVNYGYTF.

This chain links TRBV7-9 with TRBJ1-1, with TRBD1 identical over 8 bases. The CDR3 runs 14 residues. With 4 bases clipped from V and 1 base from J, the junction kept 2 bases outside the gene matches. The V gene's germline CDR1 is SEHNR and CDR2 FQNEAQ (reference sequence). This CDR3 is CASSSTGGNTEAFF. CDR3 sequence (DNA): TGTGCCAGCAGCTCTACAGGGGGGAACACTGAAGCTTTCTTT.

This chain uses TRBV9 with TRBJ2-7, with D possibly being TRBD1 (5 bases). There are 18 residues in the CDR3. In germline, CDR1 is SGDLS, CDR2 YYNGEE. Trimming took 0 bases from V and 3 from J, leaving 22 bases between them. In DNA, the CDR3 is TGTGCCAGCAGCGTAGGACAGACCCAACAGTATCTCGTCTACGAGCAGTACTTC. Its protein product is CASSVGQTQQYLVYEQYF. The full variable domain, in which reference TRBV9 and TRBJ2-7 provide the parts outside the CDR3, is DSGVTQTPKHLITATGQRVTLRCSPRSGDLSVYWYQQSLDQGLQFLIQYYNGEERAKGNILERFSAQQFPDLHSELNLSSLELGDSALYFCASSVGQTQQYLVYEQYFGPGTRLTVT.

The CDR3 DNA reads TGTGCCAGCAGCTCGATGAGTTCAGCAGGTCAGCCCCAGCATTTT. It codes for CASSSMSSAGQPQHF. The chain uses TRBV7-9 and TRBJ1-5, with unresolved D. V lost 4 bases to trimming and J lost 6 bases, with 16 bases between them. The length of the CDR3 is 15 residues. Germline V gene data show CDR1 as SEHNR and CDR2 as FQNEAQ (reference sequence). Supplemented by reference TRBV7-9 and TRBJ1-5, the full variable domain reads DTGVSQNPRHKITKRGQNVTFRCDPISEHNRLYWYRQTLGQGPEFLTYFQNEAQLEKSRLLSDRFSAERPKGSFSTLEIQRTEQGDSAMYLCASSSMSSAGQPQHFGDGTRLSIL.

The chain couples TRBV6-6 to TRBJ2-6; D is undetermined. The germline gives CDR1 MNHNY, CDR2 SVGAGI (reference sequence). This CDR3 is built from 16 residues. V gave up 5 bases and J gave up 4 bases, with 15 bases separating them. Here the CDR3 DNA reads TGTGCCAGCAGTAGTATTGGTGCGTGGGGGGCCAACGTCCTGACTTTC. Encoded protein: CASSSIGAWGANVLTF.

The J gene is TRBJ1-1, the V gene TRBV7-2; D gene unclear. This CDR3 has 15 amino acids. The V gene lost 5 bases and the J gene lost 7 bases, with 20 bases spanning the gap. Germline CDR1 reads SGHTA; CDR2 reads FQGNSA. CDR3 in DNA: TGTGCCAGCAGCCGCAAGAGTGACGCACAGTATGAAGCTTTCTTT. Encoded protein: CASSRKSDAQYEAFF.